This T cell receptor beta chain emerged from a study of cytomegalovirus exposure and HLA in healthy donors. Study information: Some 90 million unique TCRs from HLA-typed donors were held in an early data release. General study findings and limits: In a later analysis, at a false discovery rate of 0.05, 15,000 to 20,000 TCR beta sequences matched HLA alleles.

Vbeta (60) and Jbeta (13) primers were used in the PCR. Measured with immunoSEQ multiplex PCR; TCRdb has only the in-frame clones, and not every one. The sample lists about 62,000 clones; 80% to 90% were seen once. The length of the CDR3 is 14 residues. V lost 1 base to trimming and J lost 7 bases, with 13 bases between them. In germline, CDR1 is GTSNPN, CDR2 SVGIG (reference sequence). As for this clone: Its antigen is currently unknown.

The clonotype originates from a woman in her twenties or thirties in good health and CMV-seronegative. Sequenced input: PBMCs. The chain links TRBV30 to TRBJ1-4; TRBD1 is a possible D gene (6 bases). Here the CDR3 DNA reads TGTGCCTGGAGTGCCGTGACAGGAGCTGAAAAACTGTTTTTT. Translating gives CAWSAVTGAEKLFF.